The clone carrying this T cell receptor beta chain has ten or more counts. The antigen remains undetermined. The CDR3 totals 13 residues. V gave up 6 bases and J gave up 0 bases, with 8 bases separating them. The source of the sample is a study of T cells after yellow fever vaccination. For the study at large: Those fractions that held only low numbers of cells were prepared using the SMART-Seq v4 Ultra Low Input RNA kit. Study-wide points: Peaking faster, on day 5 versus 15, the secondary response was nonetheless weaker.

Generation of TCR cDNA used 5'RACE template switching (which added a universal primer site and UMIs). TCRdb re-called the 5' RACE reads through MiXCR, storing one row per CDR3 protein. The profile shows roughly 330,000 distinct CDR3 sequences, 3% to 4.5% of them singletons. Source: PBMCs, taken 5 days after the yellow fever booster vaccination. The V call is TRBV23-1, the J call TRBJ1-1; D is perhaps TRBD1 (5 bases). Being an ORF, TRBV23-1 has a function that is uncertain. This sequence was found in a man aged 18 to 29 who received the YFV17D yellow fever vaccine. CDR3 in DNA: TGCGCCAGCAGCAGGGAGATGAACACTGAAGCTTTCTTT. It encodes CASSREMNTEAFF.